Listed here are 30 T cell receptor beta chains from one sample, sequenced in a study of synovial regulatory T cells in juvenile arthritis. Libraries were prepared by immunoSEQ multiplex PCR; TCRdb keeps only in-frame clonotypes and omits some of them. The sample's table shows approximately 10,000 clones. Sequences were obtained from Treg cells from blood. Stated subset: remaining (HLA-DR-negative) circulating blood Treg cells. The receptors originated from a donor younger than 35 with juvenile idiopathic arthritis.

The chain has TRBV20-1 and TRBJ2-7; no DNA is available, so the TRBD1 call from TCRdb remains unchecked. CDR1 is DFQATT, CDR2 SNEGSKA, per germline (reference sequence). The length of the CDR3 is 11 residues. Only the protein sequence is given. Here the CDR3 reads CSAGTGDEQYF.

This sequence joins TRBV19 and TRBJ2-4; as DNA is missing, the TRBD2 call by TCRdb cannot be tested. CDR1 is LNHDA, CDR2 SQIVND, per germline (reference sequence). The CDR3 loop spans 16 amino acids. The nucleotide record is missing. This CDR3 reads CASSLAGGPVGNIQYF.

The V call is TRBV6-5, the J call TRBJ1-1. This CDR3 region has 14 residues. The DNA is unrecorded. CDR1 is MNHEY and CDR2 is SVGAGI in the germline V gene. CDR3 protein: CASSYGPLGTEAFF.

The chain's CDR3 is CASSLRGQGASYTF. This sequence joins TRBV5-1 and TRBJ1-2; TCRdb gives TRBD1 as the D gene, but with no DNA this cannot be confirmed. This CDR3 has 14 residues. DNA was not recorded. Germline V lookup: CDR1 SGHRS, CDR2 YFSETQ.

This sequence joins TRBV7-6 and TRBJ1-5; no DNA is available, so the TRBD1 call from TCRdb remains unchecked. The CDR3 loop spans 17 amino acids. Only the protein sequence is given. Germline V gene sequence: CDR1 SGHVS, CDR2 FNYEAQ. The CDR3 is CASSSVIQGAVNQPQHF. Looking up the rest from reference TRBV7-6 and TRBJ1-5 gives the full variable domain: GAGVSQSPRYKVTKRGQDVALRCDPISGHVSLYWYRQALGQGPEFLTYFNYEAQQDKSGLPNDRFSAERPEGSISTLTIQRTEQRDSAMYRCASSSVIQGAVNQPQHFGDGTRLSIL.

This sequence joins TRBV5-1 and TRBJ1-5. This CDR3 has 14 amino acids. DNA was not recorded. The germline CDR1 and CDR2 sequences are SGHRS and YFSETQ. The CDR3 sequence: CASSLGGSNQPQHF.

This rearrangement joins TRBV5-6 to TRBJ1-2; the D call from TCRdb, TRBD1, cannot be confirmed without DNA. Germline CDR1 is SGHDT and CDR2 is YYEEEE. CDR3 length: 13 amino acids. The DNA is not on file. This chain's CDR3 is CASSLDRGGGYTF.

The J gene is TRBJ1-2, the V gene TRBV28; with no DNA, the TCRdb D assignment of TRBD1 cannot be verified. The CDR3 contains 15 residues. The protein alone is recorded here. The germline gives CDR1 MDHEN, CDR2 SYDVKM. This CDR3 is CASTPTGLWADGYTF.

The genes are TRBV7-2 and TRBJ1-4. The CDR3 has 18 amino acids. Only the protein is available. From germline, CDR1 is SGHTA and CDR2 FQGNSA. Here the CDR3 reads CASSLTGRTEVANEKLFF.

The rearrangement links TRBV7-3 to TRBJ2-1; lacking DNA, the TRBD2 call made by TCRdb goes unchecked. The CDR3 extends over 14 amino acids. The protein alone is recorded here. Germline assignment: CDR1 SGHTA and CDR2 FQGTGA. The CDR3 spells CASSFTSGSNEQFF. Together with reference TRBV7-3 and TRBJ2-1, the CDR3 gives the full variable domain: GAGVSQTPSNKVTEKGKYVELRCDPISGHTALYWYRQSLGQGPEFLIYFQGTGAADDSGLPNDRFFAVRPEGSVSTLKIQRTERGDSAVYLCASSFTSGSNEQFFGPGTRLTVL.

The chain recombines TRBV29-1 with TRBJ1-1; TCRdb selects TRBD1, and the lack of DNA leaves this call unchecked. There are 13 residues in the CDR3. There is no recorded DNA. Germline loops: CDR1 SQVTM, CDR2 ANQGSEA. The CDR3 spells CSVADRRNTEAFF. Drawing the rest from reference TRBV29-1 and TRBJ1-1, the complete variable domain is SAVISQKPSRDICQRGTSLTIQCQVDSQVTMMFWYRQQPGQSLTLIATANQGSEATYESGFVIDKFPISRPNLTFSTLTVSNMSPEDSSIYLCSVADRRNTEAFFGQGTRLTVV.

The chain carries TRBV6-5 and TRBJ1-3. Germline V gene sequence: CDR1 MNHEY, CDR2 SVGAGI. The CDR3 is 16 amino acids. The DNA sequence is not available. CDR3 in amino acids: CASSYSIGGFGNTIYF.

The chain links TRBV19 to TRBJ1-2. Germline assignment: CDR1 LNHDA and CDR2 SQIVND (reference sequence). This CDR3 is built from 14 residues. No DNA accompanies this entry. CDR3 sequence: CASLKRAGLYGYTF. The whole variable domain, filled in from reference TRBV19 and TRBJ1-2, reads DGGITQSPKYLFRKEGQNVTLSCEQNLNHDAMYWYRQDPGQGLRLIYYSQIVNDFQKGDIAEGYSVSREKKESFPLTVTSAQKNPTAFYLCASLKRAGLYGYTFGSGTRLTVV.

The genes are TRBV28 and TRBJ1-5; absent DNA, TCRdb's TRBD1 call cannot be checked. Germline V CDR1 and CDR2: MDHEN, SYDVKM. The CDR3 contains 17 residues. No DNA accompanies this entry. The CDR3 spells CASSQNPRTGFNLPQHF.

V gene TRBV11-2 combines with J gene TRBJ2-3; the TRBD2 assignment by TCRdb is unverifiable without DNA. Per germline, CDR1 SGHAT and CDR2 FQNNGV. This CDR3 is built from 17 residues. DNA is not recorded here. The CDR3 region is CASSPLSGTTRTDTQYF.

The J gene is TRBJ2-1, the V gene TRBV5-1; the D gene TCRdb calls, TRBD2, cannot be checked with no DNA. Per the germline V gene, CDR1 is SGHRS and CDR2 is YFSETQ. CDR3 length: 15 residues. Only the protein is available. CDR3 sequence: CASSRTHGSYNEQFF.

V usage is TRBV5-5 and J usage is TRBJ2-7. This CDR3 is 14 amino acids long. The nucleotide record is missing. Germline V gives CDR1 SGHKS, CDR2 YYEKEE (reference sequence). This CDR3 reads CASSLLPDPYEQYF.

V usage is TRBV4-1 and J usage is TRBJ1-2; TCRdb lists TRBD1, though no DNA is available to test this call. Looked up from germline, CDR1 is MGHRA and CDR2 is YSYEKL. CDR3 size: 14 residues. Only the protein is on record. The CDR3: CASSQDRAGGGYTF.

The rearrangement joins TRBV5-1 to TRBJ1-1. The CDR3 spans 15 residues. Only the protein is available. CDR1 and CDR2 (germline): SGHRS, YFSETQ. The CDR3 here is CASSPLATGGTEAFF.

CDR3 in amino acids: CASSLAGAVVNEQFF. The chain employs TRBV7-6 and TRBJ2-1; TCRdb outputs TRBD1, but without DNA this stays unchecked. Per germline, CDR1 SGHVS and CDR2 FNYEAQ. The CDR3 length is 15 residues. The record lacks a DNA sequence.

The CDR3: CASSLRTGYLTGELFF. The chain joins TRBV5-6 to TRBJ2-2; no DNA is available, so the TRBD1 call from TCRdb remains unchecked. The CDR3 loop spans 16 amino acids. DNA was not recorded. CDR1 is SGHDT and CDR2 is YYEEEE in the germline V gene.

The chain uses TRBV18 and TRBJ1-2. Germline CDR1 is KGHSH and CDR2 is LQKENI. The CDR3 totals 13 residues. The coding DNA is unavailable. CDR3 in amino acids: CASSPSGEVGYTF.

This rearrangement joins TRBV5-1 to TRBJ1-2. The CDR3 consists of 13 residues. No DNA is listed. Looked up from germline, CDR1 is SGHRS and CDR2 is YFSETQ. The chain's CDR3 is CASSLAGYNGYTF.

The V gene is TRBV28, the J gene TRBJ1-2. CDR1 and CDR2 (germline): MDHEN, SYDVKM. CDR3 length equals 13 residues. No DNA has been recorded. The CDR3 reads CASSFELIFGYTF.

The V and J genes are TRBV7-9 and TRBJ2-7; TCRdb reports TRBD2, a call that lacks DNA to check it against. The CDR3 covers 16 residues. No DNA has been recorded. Germline loops: CDR1 SEHNR, CDR2 FQNEAQ (reference sequence). The CDR3 sequence is CASSLARGGRSYEQYF.

This chain joins TRBV7-9 and TRBJ2-1; checking the TCRdb D call of TRBD1 is not possible without DNA. The CDR3 has 13 amino acids. There is no recorded DNA. Germline V gene lookup returns CDR1 SEHNR and CDR2 FQNEAQ (reference sequence). This CDR3 reads CASSWTGGIEQFF. Variable domain in full (rest from reference TRBV7-9 and TRBJ2-1): DTGVSQNPRHKITKRGQNVTFRCDPISEHNRLYWYRQTLGQGPEFLTYFQNEAQLEKSRLLSDRFSAERPKGSFSTLEIQRTEQGDSAMYLCASSWTGGIEQFFGPGTRLTVL.

The chain is built from TRBV7-9 and TRBJ1-1; checking the TCRdb D call of TRBD1 is not possible without DNA. Germline assignment: CDR1 SEHNR and CDR2 FQNEAQ (reference sequence). The CDR3 consists of 14 residues. DNA was not recorded. The CDR3 sequence is CASSLNLQDTEAFF.

This chain connects TRBV18 to TRBJ1-6. CDR3 length equals 18 residues. No DNA accompanies this entry. From germline, CDR1 is KGHSH and CDR2 LQKENI. CDR3 region: CASSPRMVAIRDNSPLHF.

CDR3: CASSRIPGQTANTEAFF. The chain recombines TRBV18 with TRBJ1-1; TCRdb lists TRBD1, though no DNA is available to test this call. Germline CDR1 reads KGHSH; CDR2 reads LQKENI. CDR3 length: 17 amino acids. No DNA is given.

The V call is TRBV5-1, the J call TRBJ2-2; TCRdb's D call of TRBD2 is untestable without DNA. Germline-derived CDR1 and CDR2 are SGHRS and YFSETQ. CDR3 size: 16 residues. No DNA is given. This CDR3 reads CASSLVQRGGVGELFF. The full variable domain, with the rest looked up from reference TRBV5-1 and TRBJ2-2, is KAGVTQTPRYLIKTRGQQVTLSCSPISGHRSVSWYQQTPGQGLQFLFEYFSETQRNKGNFPGRFSGRQFSNSRSEMNVSTLELGDSALYLCASSLVQRGGVGELFFGEGSRLTVL.